This T cell receptor beta chain is drawn from a study of blood T cell repertoires in COVID-19. Study-level information: Collection of acute and convalescent COVID-19 samples took place in the United States, Italy and Spain.

CDR3 size: 16 residues. Looked up from germline, CDR1 is SGHRS and CDR2 is YFSETQ. The V gene lost 4 bases and the J gene lost 4 bases, with 19 bases spanning the gap. In the source study's methods: Amplification from reference gene primers served as the basis for estimated nucleated cell counts. The assay was immunoSEQ multiplex PCR, and TCRdb's table has in-frame clones only and misses some. V, J and clone size are taken as reported in that table, and D and trimming were inferred from the DNA itself. The table lists under 45,000 clones, around four fifths of them singletons. V gene TRBV5-1 combines with J gene TRBJ2-3, with D tentatively TRBD1 (6 bases). The clonotype comes from a human donor in a cohort sampled during active COVID-19. Material: peripheral blood. The DNA for the CDR3 is TGCGCCAGCAGCGGCGGACAGAGTAAGAGAGCAGATACGCAGTATTTT. It translates to CASSGGQSKRADTQYF.